This T cell receptor (beta chain) stems from a study of graft-versus-host responses after intestinal transplantation. Study observations and caveats: High graft-versus-host to host-versus-graft clonal ratios were found in allografts of patients who had graft-donor T cell macrochimerism. Investigators detected GvH clones in recipient marrow, with some emerging earlier in ileum or blood.

Using immunoSEQ multiplex PCR, the repertoire was profiled, and TCRdb retains in-frame clones only, with some absent. The profile shows approximately 99,000 clones, 85% to 95% of them singletons. The CDR3 covers 15 residues. Germline lookup yields CDR1 MGHRA and CDR2 YSYEKL. Comments on this clone: No antigen is known for it. Germline is not matched at one junction end, which may reflect a read error.

The source material was unstimulated CD8+ T cells sorted from spleen or lymph node cells, sampled before transplant. The chain couples TRBV4-1 to TRBJ2-3, with 16 bases aligning to TRBD2. The clonotype comes from a human donor who was the organ donor for an intestinal transplant. The CDR3 DNA follows: TGCGCCAGCAGCCAAGCCGGGACTAGCGGGAGGGCCAGCGGTTTT. The encoded protein is CASSQAGTSGRASGF.